This TCR beta chain was identified during a study of T cells in Graves' hyperthyroidism and ophthalmopathy. RNA transcripts provided the source from which TCR beta CDR3 regions were amplified. Researchers ran a first-round RT-PCR on the TCR CDR3 using the HTBI primer set. TCRdb reanalysed the multiplex PCR reads using MiXCR and keeps one entry per CDR3 protein. The sample holds more than 300,000 distinct CDR3 sequences; about 13% are singletons and the top ten take over 8.5%. The study defined stable Graves' hyperthyroidism as no ophthalmopathy progression within 18 months. Patients aged 18 to 65 had newly diagnosed hyperthyroidism of under 2 months' duration. Uncontrolled infection, other autoimmune disease, pregnancy and lactation each barred patients from inclusion. At least ten counts were recorded for this clonotype. Germline V lookup: CDR1 KGHSH, CDR2 LQKENI. Losses at the gene ends were 6 bases for V and 4 bases for J; bases not matched to a gene: 6. The CDR3 is 14 residues long.

This clonotype was obtained from a woman between 18 and 29 years old with Graves' hyperthyroidism. Sequencing was done on a sample of blood. The gene calls are TRBV18 and TRBJ1-3; 7 bases are shared with TRBD1. CDR3 sequence: CASSDDRAGNTIYF. The CDR3 DNA reads TGTGCCAGCTCGGACGACAGGGCAGGAAACACCATATATTTT.